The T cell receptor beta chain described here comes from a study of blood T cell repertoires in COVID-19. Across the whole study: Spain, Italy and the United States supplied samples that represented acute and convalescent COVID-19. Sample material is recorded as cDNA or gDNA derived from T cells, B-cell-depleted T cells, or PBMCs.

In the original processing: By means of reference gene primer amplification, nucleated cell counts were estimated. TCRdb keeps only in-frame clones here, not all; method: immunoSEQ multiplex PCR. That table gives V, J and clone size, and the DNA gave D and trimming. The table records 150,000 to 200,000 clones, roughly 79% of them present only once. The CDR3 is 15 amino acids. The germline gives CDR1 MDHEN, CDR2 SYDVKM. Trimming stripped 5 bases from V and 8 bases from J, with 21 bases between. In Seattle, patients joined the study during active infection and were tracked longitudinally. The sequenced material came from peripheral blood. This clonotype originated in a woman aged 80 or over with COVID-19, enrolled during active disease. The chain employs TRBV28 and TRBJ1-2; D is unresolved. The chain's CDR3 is CASSRAQQRVNGYTF. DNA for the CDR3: TGTGCCAGCAGTCGGGCCCAACAGCGGGTCAACGGCTACACCTTC.